Given below is one T cell receptor (beta chain) in context. The specificity of this receptor is unknown. Base qualities are not provided; no much larger clone lies one nucleotide away. These data originate in a study of T cell repertoires in cytomegalovirus infection (dated by TCRdb to about 2019). With regard to the full study: Recently identified HLA-C-restricted CMV epitopes, whose presentation resists viral immunomodulation, were targeted by peptide stimulations together with well-studied HLA-B-restricted epitopes. Because public TCR beta signatures pointed to carriage of CMV infection together with the matching HLA type, the HLA type of each donor mattered for the analysis. On the study overall, not on this receptor specifically: In both this cohort and an independent cohort of more than 350 donors, the cumulative frequency of public TCR beta family members distinguished carriers of CMV infection plus the relevant HLA type. The ex vivo response was dominated by HLA-C-restricted CMV-specific TCR beta clonotypes, and the single most frequent clonotype in two of eight donors was supplied by these HLA-C-restricted clonotypes.

Sequencing used an Illumina HiSeq 1500. Through fastp at Q25 and MiXCR, TCRdb rebuilt clones from the public reads, retaining in-frame beta chains. Identical CDR3 protein sequences are pooled into one entry, listed with their most common genes and DNA. The sample profile shows 830,000 or so distinct CDR3 sequences; 30% to 35% of them were found once. Under 15% of the sample is in the top ten clones. The meaning of the sample's treatment or condition label: in vitro stimulation with specific CMV peptide epitopes to enrich CMV-specific T cells. The CDR3 numbers 16 residues from cysteine through valine. Only the CDR3 portion is preserved as DNA: 48 bases, with reading frame beginning at the first base. V is pared back by 0 bases and J by 7 bases, with 19 bases lying between the germline termini. The germline V gene yields MGHRA for CDR1 and YSYEKL for CDR2.

The receptor was derived from a human donor in good health (CMV status not recorded). Some clones in this sample may be carry-over from other donors' samples. In this chain, TRBV4-1 is recombined with TRBJ2-7; a weak D assignment points to TRBD2 (6 bases agree). Material: cultured CD8+ T cells from PBMCs, obtained from culture after CMV antigen stimulation. The CDR3 reads CASSQDGGTRRGEQYV. The bases are TGCGCCAGCAGCCAAGATGGTGGGACTCGACGAGGGGAGCAGTACGTC.